This T cell receptor (beta chain) was retrieved from a study of blood T cell repertoires in COVID-19 (dated by TCRdb to 2020 to 2022). Concerning the study at large: Samples covering the acute and convalescent phases of COVID-19 were provided by collaborators in the United States, Italy and Spain. The material from the prospective study consisted of cDNA or gDNA derived from T cells, B-cell-depleted T cells, or PBMCs. The repertoires were released in a freely available public database intended as a resource for research on the immune response to SARS-CoV-2. HLA class I and class II types, where available, came from metadata supplied by the sample provider rather than from assay-based typing. The samples were drawn from two sources: the first 160 participants of the ongoing ImmuneRACE study, and 1,200 or so subjects contributed by 6 global collaborators. Subjects who had been exposed to COVID-19, were actively infected with it, or had recovered from it provided the deeply sampled blood TCRbeta repertoires that made up the dataset. A de-identified subject ID, COVID-19 status, age in years and sex were almost always included in the sample metadata. Study-level results and caveats: The quantity of clinical and demographic metadata differed by source and by participant and was supplied without curation.

V is reduced by 1 base and J by 9 bases, leaving a spacing of 17 bases between them. Counted from cysteine to phenylalanine, this CDR3 has 15 amino acids. Solely the CDR3 DNA is kept, with 45 bases framed from the first base. CDR1 and CDR2 are drawn from the germline V gene: SGHTS, YDEGEE. TCRbeta CDR3 regions were amplified from genomic DNA using the immunoSEQ Assay, a bias-controlled multiplex PCR. On the study's bioinformatics: Nucleated cell counts per sample were estimated from amplification of reference gene primers within the assay. Sequence reads were collapsed and filtered to measure the absolute abundance of every unique TCRbeta CDR3 rearrangement. For each sample, productive Simpson clonality was calculated by taking the square root of Simpson's diversity index across productive rearrangements. TCRdb's version of the immuneACCESS table is confined to in-frame rearrangements and falls short of the full clone set. An unresolved V gene accounts for under half of the shortfall where checked; the remainder is of unknown origin. Clonal size and the V and J genes are those of that table, whereas D and trimming came from the DNA. The sample records 330,000 or so clones, roughly 87% of which are singletons. 9.9% of the sample rests with the top ten.

One collaborating source in Seattle enrolled patients during active infection and followed them longitudinally through the course of disease. Collaborating institutions collected whole blood in K2EDTA tubes following their own protocols. For TCRbeta analysis, collaborators shipped samples as frozen whole blood, isolated PBMCs, or DNA extracted from either of those sample types. Turning to this clone: No cognate antigen has been identified for it. Base qualities are not provided; no much larger clone lies one nucleotide away.

This receptor chain uses TRBV5-8 and TRBJ1-5, and TRBD1 may be the D gene, going by 6 matching bases. Specimen: peripheral blood. The TCR originated in a man aged 25-40 years with COVID-19, enrolled during active disease. The CDR3 loop reads CASSLFIQGGGPQHF. The bases are TGTGCCAGCAGCTTGTTCATACAGGGCGGCGGGCCCCAGCATTTT.